The clone carrying this T cell receptor beta chain was seen repeatedly, ten times or more. As yet, its antigen is unknown. The sample belongs to a study of neurological immune-mediated disorders. The study built unsorted libraries from 2 million PBMCs kept at -80 C. The study's findings and limits: The expanded clones of different subjects shared no CDR3 amino acid sequences (suggesting private repertoires in all groups).

The CDR3 extends over 20 amino acids. V was clipped by 4 bases and J by 1 base; unmatched bases: 17. From germline, CDR1 is SGHKS and CDR2 YYEKEE (reference sequence). From the 5' RACE reads, TCRdb called clonotypes with MiXCR, one entry per CDR3 protein. The sample lists over 50,000 distinct CDR3 sequences, around 3.5% seen once, with 5.9% in the top ten. The source is a man in his forties with multiple sclerosis. The sample comprised PBMCs. The chain joins TRBV5-5 to TRBJ2-1; 10 bases are a match to TRBD2. The CDR3, as DNA: TGTGCCAGCAGCGCCCAGGAAGCGGGGGGGCTATTCGGGTCCTACAATGAGCAGTTCTTC. Translated: CASSAQEAGGLFGSYNEQFF. The full variable domain, in which reference TRBV5-5 and TRBJ2-1 provide the parts outside the CDR3, is DAGVTQSPTHLIKTRGQQVTLRCSPISGHKSVSWYQQVLGQGPQFIFQYYEKEERGRGNFPDRFSARQFPNYSSELNVNALLLGDSALYLCASSAQEAGGLFGSYNEQFFGPGTRLTVL.